Each of the 18 T cell receptor beta chains below was sequenced from the same sample in a study of T cells expressing NK-cell markers. TCRdb processed the 5' RACE reads again and assigns one entry to each CDR3 protein, with no DNA. Found here are about 260,000 distinct CDR3 sequences; the top ten clones hold more than 3.5%. The sample comprised blood T cells: a sorted CD56 or NKG2C T cell subset, CD4+ or CD8+ T cells, or bulk PBMC T cells (not recorded which). Receptors were obtained from a woman aged 18 to 75 in good health.

This chain connects TRBV27 to TRBJ1-1; with no DNA, the TCRdb D assignment of TRBD1 cannot be verified. Germline V gene lookup returns CDR1 MNHEY and CDR2 SMNVEV (reference sequence). The CDR3 sequence is 14 residues long. The CDR3 sequence is CASSSDSFVTEAFF.

The chain couples TRBV3-1 to TRBJ2-1; lacking DNA, the TRBD1 call made by TCRdb goes unchecked. This CDR3 spans 15 amino acids. Germline V lookup: CDR1 LGHDT, CDR2 YNNKEL (reference sequence). This CDR3 reads CASSQDVTGGSEQFF.

The chain combines TRBV12-3 or TRBV12-4 with TRBJ1-4. CDR3 length: 13 amino acids. CDR3 loop: CASSLFGSEKLFF.

The rearrangement links TRBV24-1 to TRBJ2-7; TCRdb returns TRBD1, unconfirmable since there is no DNA. The germline V gene encodes CDR1 KGHDR and CDR2 SFDVKD. The length of the CDR3 is 15 residues. The CDR3 sequence: CATSDPRTATYEQYF.

The chain is built from TRBV28 and TRBJ2-1; the TRBD1 assignment by TCRdb is unverifiable without DNA. This CDR3 is 15 amino acids long. The germline V gene has CDR1 MDHEN and CDR2 SYDVKM. The chain's CDR3 is CASTTRDRGLHEQFF.

The chain has TRBV12-3 or TRBV12-4 and TRBJ1-2; no DNA is available, so the TRBD1 call from TCRdb remains unchecked. The CDR3 extends over 15 amino acids. This chain's CDR3 is CASSPMTGTNYGYTF.

The V and J genes are TRBV4-2 and TRBJ1-1; TCRdb reports TRBD1, a call that lacks DNA to check it against. CDR3 length: 15 amino acids. Germline CDR1 is LGHNA and CDR2 is YNFKEQ. The CDR3 region is CASSQEDSRNTEAFF.

The genes are TRBV2 and TRBJ1-5; without DNA, the TCRdb call of TRBD1 cannot be checked. CDR3 length equals 18 residues. The V gene's germline CDR1 is SNHLY and CDR2 FYNNEI. This chain's CDR3 is CASSRVRDRADIDQPQHF.

The gene calls are TRBV18 and TRBJ1-5; TCRdb reports TRBD1, a call that lacks DNA to check it against. Germline lookup yields CDR1 KGHSH and CDR2 LQKENI. The CDR3 loop spans 14 amino acids. This chain's CDR3 is CASSGGQGNQPQHF.

This chain uses TRBV6-1 with TRBJ2-3; TCRdb returns TRBD1, unconfirmable since there is no DNA. The CDR3 length is 14 residues. The germline CDR1 and CDR2 sequences are MNHNS and SASEGT. The CDR3 region is CASIRGGWPDTQYF.

This rearrangement joins TRBV10-3 to TRBJ2-7; TCRdb selects TRBD1, and the lack of DNA leaves this call unchecked. Germline values: CDR1 ENHRY, CDR2 SYGVKD. The length of the CDR3 is 12 residues. This CDR3 reads CAISPGAYEQYF.

J is TRBJ2-4 and V is TRBV6-5. The CDR3 contains 12 residues. The germline CDR1 and CDR2 sequences are MNHEY and SVGAGI. The CDR3 spells CASSYPSGIQYF.

The CDR3 sequence is CASSLDPQARDTQYF. The chain employs TRBV5-6 and TRBJ2-3; TCRdb returns TRBD1, unconfirmable since there is no DNA. The CDR3 runs to 15 residues. Germline V gene lookup returns CDR1 SGHDT and CDR2 YYEEEE.

The chain is built from TRBV5-5 and TRBJ1-4; TCRdb's D call of TRBD1 is untestable without DNA. The CDR3 spans 14 residues. Germline CDR1 is SGHKS and CDR2 is YYEKEE (reference sequence). CDR3 sequence reads: CASSSDSLNEKLFF.

This chain connects TRBV5-6 to TRBJ2-7; TCRdb's assignment of TRBD1 cannot be checked, as there is no DNA. The CDR3 extends over 15 amino acids. Germline V gives CDR1 SGHDT, CDR2 YYEEEE. The CDR3 spells CASSLVAAPRYEQYF.

The chain recombines TRBV20-1 with TRBJ2-7; the D call from TCRdb, TRBD1, cannot be confirmed without DNA. Germline V gene lookup returns CDR1 DFQATT and CDR2 SNEGSKA (reference sequence). The CDR3 totals 15 residues. This CDR3 is CSARLDPGRAYEQYF.

The chain uses TRBV7-2 and TRBJ1-5. Germline-derived CDR1 and CDR2 are SGHTA and FQGNSA. The CDR3 length is 13 residues. The CDR3 is CASSLAMAQPQHF.

The V call is TRBV20-1, the J call TRBJ1-6; TCRdb names TRBD1, which stays unverified in the absence of DNA. Germline V lookup: CDR1 DFQATT, CDR2 SNEGSKA (reference sequence). The CDR3 covers 14 residues. The CDR3 sequence: CSARVQGGSSPLHF.